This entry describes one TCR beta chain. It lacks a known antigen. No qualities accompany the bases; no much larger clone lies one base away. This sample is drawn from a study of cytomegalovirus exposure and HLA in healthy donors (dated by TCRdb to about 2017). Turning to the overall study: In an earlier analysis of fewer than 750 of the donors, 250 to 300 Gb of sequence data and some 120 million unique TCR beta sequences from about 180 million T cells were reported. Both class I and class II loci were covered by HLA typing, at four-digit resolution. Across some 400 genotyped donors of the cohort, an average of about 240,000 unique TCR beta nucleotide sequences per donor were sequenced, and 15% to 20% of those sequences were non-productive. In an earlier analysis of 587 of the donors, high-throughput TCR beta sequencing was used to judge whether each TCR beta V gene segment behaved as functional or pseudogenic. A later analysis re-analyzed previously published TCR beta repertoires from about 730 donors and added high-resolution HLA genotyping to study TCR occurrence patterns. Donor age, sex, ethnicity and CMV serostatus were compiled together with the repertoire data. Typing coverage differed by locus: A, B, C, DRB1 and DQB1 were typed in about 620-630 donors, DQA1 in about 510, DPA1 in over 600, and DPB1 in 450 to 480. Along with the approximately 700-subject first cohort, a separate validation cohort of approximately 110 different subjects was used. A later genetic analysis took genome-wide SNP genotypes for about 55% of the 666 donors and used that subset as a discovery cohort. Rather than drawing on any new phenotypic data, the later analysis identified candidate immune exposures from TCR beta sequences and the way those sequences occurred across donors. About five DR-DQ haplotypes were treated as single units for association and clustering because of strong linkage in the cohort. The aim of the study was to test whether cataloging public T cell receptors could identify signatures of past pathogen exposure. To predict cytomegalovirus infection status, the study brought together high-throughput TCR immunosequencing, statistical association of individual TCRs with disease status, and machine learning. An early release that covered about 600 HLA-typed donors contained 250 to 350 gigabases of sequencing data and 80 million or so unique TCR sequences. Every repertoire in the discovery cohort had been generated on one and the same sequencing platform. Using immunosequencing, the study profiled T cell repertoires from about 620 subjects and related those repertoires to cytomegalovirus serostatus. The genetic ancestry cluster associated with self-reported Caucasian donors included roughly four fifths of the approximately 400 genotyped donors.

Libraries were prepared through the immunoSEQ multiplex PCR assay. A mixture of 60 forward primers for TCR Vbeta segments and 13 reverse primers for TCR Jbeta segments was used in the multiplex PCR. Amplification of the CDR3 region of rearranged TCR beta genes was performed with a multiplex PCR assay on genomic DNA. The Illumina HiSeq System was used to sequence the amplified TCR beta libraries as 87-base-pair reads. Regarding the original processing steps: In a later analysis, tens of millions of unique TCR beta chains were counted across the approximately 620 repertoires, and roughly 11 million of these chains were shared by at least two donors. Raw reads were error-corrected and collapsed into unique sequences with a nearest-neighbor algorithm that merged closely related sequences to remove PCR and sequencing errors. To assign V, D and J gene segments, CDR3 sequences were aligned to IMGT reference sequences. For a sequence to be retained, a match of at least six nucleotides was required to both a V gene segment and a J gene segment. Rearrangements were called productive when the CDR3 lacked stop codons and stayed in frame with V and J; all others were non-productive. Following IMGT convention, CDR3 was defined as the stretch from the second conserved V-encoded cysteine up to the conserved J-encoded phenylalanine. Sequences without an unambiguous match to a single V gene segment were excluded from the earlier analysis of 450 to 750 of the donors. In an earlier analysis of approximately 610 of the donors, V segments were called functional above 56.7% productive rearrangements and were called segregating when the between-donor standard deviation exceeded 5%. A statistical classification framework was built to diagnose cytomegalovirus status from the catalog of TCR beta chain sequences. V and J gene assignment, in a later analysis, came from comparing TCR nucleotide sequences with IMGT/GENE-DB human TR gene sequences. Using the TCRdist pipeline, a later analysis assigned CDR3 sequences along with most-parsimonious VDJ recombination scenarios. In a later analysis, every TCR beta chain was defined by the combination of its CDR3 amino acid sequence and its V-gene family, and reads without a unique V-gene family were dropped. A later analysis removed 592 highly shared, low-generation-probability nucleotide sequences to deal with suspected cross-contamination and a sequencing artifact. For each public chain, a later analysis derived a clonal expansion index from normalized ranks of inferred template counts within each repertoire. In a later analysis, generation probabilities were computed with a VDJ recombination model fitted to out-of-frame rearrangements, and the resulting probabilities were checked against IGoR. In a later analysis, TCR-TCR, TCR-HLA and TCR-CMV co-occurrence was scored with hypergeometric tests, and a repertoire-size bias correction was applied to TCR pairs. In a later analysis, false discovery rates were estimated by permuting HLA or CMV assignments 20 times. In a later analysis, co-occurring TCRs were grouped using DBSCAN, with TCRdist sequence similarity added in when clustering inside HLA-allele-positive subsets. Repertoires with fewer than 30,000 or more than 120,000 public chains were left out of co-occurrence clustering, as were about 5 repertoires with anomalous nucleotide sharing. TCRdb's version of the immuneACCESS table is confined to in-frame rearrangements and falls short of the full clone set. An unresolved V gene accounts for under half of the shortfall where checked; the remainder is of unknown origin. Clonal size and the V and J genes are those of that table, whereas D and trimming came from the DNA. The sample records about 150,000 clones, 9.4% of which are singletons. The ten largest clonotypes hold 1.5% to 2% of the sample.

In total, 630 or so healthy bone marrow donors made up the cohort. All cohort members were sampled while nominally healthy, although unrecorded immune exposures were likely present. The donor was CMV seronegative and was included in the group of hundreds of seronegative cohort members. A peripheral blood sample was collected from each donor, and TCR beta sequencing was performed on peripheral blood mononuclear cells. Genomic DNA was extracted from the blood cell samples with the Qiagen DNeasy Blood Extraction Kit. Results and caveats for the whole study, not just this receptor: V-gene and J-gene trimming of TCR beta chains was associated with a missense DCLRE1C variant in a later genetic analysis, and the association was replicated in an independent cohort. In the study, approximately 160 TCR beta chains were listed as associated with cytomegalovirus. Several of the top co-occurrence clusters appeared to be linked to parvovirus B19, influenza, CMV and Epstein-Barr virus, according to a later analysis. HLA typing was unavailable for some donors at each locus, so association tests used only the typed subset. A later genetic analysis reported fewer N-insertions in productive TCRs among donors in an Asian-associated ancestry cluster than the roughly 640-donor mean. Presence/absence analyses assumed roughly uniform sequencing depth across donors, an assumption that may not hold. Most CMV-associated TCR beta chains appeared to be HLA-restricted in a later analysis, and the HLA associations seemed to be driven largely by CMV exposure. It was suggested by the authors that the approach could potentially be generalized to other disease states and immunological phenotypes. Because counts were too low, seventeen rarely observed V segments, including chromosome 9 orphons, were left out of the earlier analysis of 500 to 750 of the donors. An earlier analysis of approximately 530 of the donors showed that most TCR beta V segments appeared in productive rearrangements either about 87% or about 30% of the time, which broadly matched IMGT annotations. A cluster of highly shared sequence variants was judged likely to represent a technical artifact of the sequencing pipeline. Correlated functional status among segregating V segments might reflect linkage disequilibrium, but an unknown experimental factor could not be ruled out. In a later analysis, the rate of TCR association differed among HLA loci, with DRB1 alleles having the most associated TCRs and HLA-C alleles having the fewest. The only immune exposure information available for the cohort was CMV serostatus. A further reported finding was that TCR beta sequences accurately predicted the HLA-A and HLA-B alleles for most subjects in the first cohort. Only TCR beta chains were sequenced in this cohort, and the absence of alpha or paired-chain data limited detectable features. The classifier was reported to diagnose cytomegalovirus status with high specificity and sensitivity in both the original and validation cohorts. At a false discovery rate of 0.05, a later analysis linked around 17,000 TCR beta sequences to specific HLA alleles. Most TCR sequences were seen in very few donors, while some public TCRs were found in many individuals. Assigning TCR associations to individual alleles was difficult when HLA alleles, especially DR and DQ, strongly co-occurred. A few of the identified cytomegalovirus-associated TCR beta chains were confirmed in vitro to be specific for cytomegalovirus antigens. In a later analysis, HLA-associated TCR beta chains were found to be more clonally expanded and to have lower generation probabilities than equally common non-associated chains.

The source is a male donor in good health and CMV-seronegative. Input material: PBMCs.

The CDR3 is CASSRQGNGYTF. In nucleotides, the sequence is TGTGCCAGCAGCAGACAGGGGAATGGCTACACCTTC. Here the chain combines TRBV7-2 and TRBJ1-2; a stretch of 8 junction bases matches TRBD1. The CDR3 covers 12 residues, taking in both the cysteine and the phenylalanine. Only the CDR3 part of the read is kept: 36 bases, read in frame from the first base. V is cut back by 5 bases and J by 6 bases, with 2 bases in the junction unmatched. CDR1 and CDR2, per the germline V gene, are SGHTA and FQGNSA.